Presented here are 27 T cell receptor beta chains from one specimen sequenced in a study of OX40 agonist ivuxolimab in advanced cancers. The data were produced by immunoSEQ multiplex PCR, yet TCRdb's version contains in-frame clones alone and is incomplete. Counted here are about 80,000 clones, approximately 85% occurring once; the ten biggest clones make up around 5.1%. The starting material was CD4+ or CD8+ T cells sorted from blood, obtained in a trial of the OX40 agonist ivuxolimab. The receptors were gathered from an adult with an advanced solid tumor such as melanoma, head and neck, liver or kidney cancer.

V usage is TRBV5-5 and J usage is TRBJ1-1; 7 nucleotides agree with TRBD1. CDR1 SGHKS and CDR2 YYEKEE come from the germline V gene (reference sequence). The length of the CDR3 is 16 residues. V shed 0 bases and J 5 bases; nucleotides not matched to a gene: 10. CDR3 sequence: CASSLGAGGALTEAFF. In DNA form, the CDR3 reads TGTGCCAGCAGCTTGGGCGCAGGGGGGGCCCTGACTGAAGCTTTCTTT. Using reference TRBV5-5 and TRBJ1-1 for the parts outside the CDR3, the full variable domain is DAGVTQSPTHLIKTRGQQVTLRCSPISGHKSVSWYQQVLGQGPQFIFQYYEKEERGRGNFPDRFSARQFPNYSSELNVNALLLGDSALYLCASSLGAGGALTEAFFGQGTRLTVV.

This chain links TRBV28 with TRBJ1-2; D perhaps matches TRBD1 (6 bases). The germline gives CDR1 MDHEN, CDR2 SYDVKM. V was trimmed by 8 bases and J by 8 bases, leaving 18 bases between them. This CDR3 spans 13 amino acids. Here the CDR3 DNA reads TGTGCCAGCTTCTCCGGGACAAAACGCGGCTACACCTTC. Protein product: CASFSGTKRGYTF.

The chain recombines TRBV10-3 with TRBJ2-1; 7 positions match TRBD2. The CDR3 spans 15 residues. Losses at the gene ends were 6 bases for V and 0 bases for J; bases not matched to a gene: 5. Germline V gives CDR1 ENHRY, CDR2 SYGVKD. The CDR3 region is CAISETSSSYNEQFF. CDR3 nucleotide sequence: TGTGCCATCAGCGAGACTAGCAGCTCCTACAATGAGCAGTTCTTC.

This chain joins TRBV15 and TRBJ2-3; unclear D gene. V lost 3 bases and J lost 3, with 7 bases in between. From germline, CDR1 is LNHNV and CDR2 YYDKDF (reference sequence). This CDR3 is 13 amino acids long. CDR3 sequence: CATSSRGTDTQYF. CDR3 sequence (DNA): TGTGCCACCAGCAGTCGTGGGACAGATACGCAGTATTTT.

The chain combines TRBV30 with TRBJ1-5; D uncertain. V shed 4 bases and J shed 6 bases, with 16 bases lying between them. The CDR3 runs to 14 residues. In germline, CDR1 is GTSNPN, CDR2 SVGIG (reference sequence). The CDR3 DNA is TGTGCCTGGACCCCGGGTGCCGGCGGTCAGCCCCAGCATTTT. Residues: CAWTPGAGGQPQHF.

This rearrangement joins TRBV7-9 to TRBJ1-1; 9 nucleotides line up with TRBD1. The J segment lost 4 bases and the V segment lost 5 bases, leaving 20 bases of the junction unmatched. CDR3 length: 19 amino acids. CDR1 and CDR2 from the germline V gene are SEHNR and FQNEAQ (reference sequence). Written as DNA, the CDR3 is TGTGCCAGCAGCCTTCCCTTGAAACCGGGACAGGGCGAGGGCACTGAAGCTTTCTTT. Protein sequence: CASSLPLKPGQGEGTEAFF.

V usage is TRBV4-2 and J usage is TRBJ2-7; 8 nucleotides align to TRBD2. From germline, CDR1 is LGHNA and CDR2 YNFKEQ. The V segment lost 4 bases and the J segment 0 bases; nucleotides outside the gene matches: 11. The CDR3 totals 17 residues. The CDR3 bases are TGTGCCAGCAGCCCCCACCAAAAGACTAGCGCCTCCTACGAGCAGTACTTC. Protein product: CASSPHQKTSASYEQYF.

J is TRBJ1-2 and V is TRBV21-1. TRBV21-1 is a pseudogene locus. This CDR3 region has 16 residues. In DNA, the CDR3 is TGTGCCAGCAGCACGGGTGGGAGACGCCTCCTCTATGGCTACACCTTC. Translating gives CASSTGGRRLLYGYTF.

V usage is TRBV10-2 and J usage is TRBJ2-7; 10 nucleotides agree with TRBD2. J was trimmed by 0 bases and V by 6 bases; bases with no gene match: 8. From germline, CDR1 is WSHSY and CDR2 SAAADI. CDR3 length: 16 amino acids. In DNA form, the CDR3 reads TGCGCCAGCAGATCTACTAGCGGGAAGAGCTCCTACGAGCAGTACTTC. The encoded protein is CASRSTSGKSSYEQYF.

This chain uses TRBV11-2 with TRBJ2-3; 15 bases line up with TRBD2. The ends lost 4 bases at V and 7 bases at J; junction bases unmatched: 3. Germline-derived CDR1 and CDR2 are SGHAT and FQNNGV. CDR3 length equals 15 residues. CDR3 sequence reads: CASSSGLAGGYTQYF. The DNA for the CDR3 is TGTGCCAGCAGCTCGGGACTAGCGGGAGGATATACGCAGTATTTT.

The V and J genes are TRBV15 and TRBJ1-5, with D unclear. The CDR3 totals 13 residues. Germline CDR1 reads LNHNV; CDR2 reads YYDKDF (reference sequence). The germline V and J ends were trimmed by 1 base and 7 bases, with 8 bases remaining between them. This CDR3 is CATSRASGQPQHF. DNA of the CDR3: TGTGCCACCAGCAGAGCCAGTGGACAGCCCCAGCATTTT.

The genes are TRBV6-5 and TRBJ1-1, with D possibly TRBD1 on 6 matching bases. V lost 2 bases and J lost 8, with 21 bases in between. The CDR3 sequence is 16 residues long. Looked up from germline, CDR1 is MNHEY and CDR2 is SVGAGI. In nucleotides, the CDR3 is TGTGCCAGCAGTTACAAGGGGGTGGGCCTGACGGTGGAAGCTTTCTTT. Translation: CASSYKGVGLTVEAFF.

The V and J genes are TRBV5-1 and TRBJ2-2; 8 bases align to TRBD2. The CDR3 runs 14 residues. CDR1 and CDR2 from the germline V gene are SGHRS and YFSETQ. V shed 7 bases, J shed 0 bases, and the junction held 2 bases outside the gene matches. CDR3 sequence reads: CASRLAPNTGELFF. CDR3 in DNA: TGCGCCAGCCGACTAGCGCCGAACACCGGGGAGCTGTTTTTT.

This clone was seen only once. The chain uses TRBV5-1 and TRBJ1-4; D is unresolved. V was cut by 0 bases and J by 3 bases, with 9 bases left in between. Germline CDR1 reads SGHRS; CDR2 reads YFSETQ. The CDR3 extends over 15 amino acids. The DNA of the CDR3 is TGCGCCAGCAGCTTGGAGGGAAGCGCTAATGAAAAACTGTTTTTT. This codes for CASSLEGSANEKLFF.

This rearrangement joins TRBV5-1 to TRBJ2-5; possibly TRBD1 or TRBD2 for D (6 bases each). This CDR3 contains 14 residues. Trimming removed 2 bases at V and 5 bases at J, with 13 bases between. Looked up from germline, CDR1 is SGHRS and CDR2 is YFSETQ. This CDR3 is CASSFGGVKETQYF. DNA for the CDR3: TGCGCCAGCAGCTTCGGGGGCGTGAAGGAGACCCAGTACTTC.

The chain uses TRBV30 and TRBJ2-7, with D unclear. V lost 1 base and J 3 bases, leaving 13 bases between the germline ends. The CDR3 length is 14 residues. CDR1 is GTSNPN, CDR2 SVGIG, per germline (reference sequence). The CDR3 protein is CAWSDGIPYYEQYF. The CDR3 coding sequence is TGTGCCTGGAGTGACGGCATACCCTACTACGAGCAGTACTTC.

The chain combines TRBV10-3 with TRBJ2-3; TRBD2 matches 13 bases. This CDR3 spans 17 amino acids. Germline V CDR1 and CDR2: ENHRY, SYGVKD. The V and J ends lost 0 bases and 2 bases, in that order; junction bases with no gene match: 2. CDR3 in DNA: TGTGCCATCAGTGAGTCGGGACTAGCGGGGTCCACAGATACGCAGTATTTT. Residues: CAISESGLAGSTDTQYF.

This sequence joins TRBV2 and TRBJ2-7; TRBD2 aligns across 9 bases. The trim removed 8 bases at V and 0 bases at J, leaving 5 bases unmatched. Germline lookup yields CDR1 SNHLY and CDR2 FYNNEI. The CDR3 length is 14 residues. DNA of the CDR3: TGTGCCAGCCAGACTAGCGGCCCCTCCTACGAGCAGTACTTC. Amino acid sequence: CASQTSGPSYEQYF.

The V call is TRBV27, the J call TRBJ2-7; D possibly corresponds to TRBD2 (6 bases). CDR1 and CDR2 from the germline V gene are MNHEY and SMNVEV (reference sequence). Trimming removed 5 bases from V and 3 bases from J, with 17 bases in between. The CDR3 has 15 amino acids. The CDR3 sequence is CASSDFMEGLYEQYF. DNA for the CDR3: TGTGCCAGCAGTGACTTCATGGAGGGCCTCTACGAGCAGTACTTC.

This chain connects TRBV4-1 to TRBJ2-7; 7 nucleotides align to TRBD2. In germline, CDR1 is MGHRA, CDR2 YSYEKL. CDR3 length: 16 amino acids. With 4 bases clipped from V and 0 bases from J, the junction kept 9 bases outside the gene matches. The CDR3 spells CASSPAGEGLSYEQYF. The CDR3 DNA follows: TGCGCCAGCAGCCCAGCTGGGGAGGGGCTCTCCTACGAGCAGTACTTC.

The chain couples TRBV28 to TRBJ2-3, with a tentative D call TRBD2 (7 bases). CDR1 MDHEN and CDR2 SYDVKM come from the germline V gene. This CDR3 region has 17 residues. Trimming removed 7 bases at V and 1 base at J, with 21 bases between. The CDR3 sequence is CASTEPLGRGRTDTQYF. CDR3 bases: TGTGCCAGCACCGAGCCGCTGGGGCGGGGGCGCACAGATACGCAGTATTTT. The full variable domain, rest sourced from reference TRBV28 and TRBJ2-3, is DVKVTQSSRYLVKRTGEKVFLECVQDMDHENMFWYRQDPGLGLRLIYFSYDVKMKEKGDIPEGYSVSREKKERFSLILESASTNQTSMYLCASTEPLGRGRTDTQYFGPGTRLTVL.

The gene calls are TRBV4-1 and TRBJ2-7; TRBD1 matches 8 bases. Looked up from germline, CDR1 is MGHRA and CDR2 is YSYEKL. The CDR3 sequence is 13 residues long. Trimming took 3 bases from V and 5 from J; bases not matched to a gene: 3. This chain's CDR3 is CASSHGQGNEQYF. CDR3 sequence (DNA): TGCGCCAGCAGCCACGGACAGGGAAACGAGCAGTACTTC.

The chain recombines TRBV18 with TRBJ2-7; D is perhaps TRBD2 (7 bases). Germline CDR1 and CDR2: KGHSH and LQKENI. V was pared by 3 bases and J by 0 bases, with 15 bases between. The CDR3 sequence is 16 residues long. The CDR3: CASSPSLGGDSYEQYF. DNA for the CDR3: TGTGCCAGCTCACCGTCGCTAGGGGGGGACTCCTACGAGCAGTACTTC.

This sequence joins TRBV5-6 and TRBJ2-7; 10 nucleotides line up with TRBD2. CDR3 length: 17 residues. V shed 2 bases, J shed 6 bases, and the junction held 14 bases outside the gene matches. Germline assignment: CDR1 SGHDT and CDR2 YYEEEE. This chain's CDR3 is CASSFGIVLAGDSEQYF. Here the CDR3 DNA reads TGTGCCAGCAGCTTCGGTATCGTTCTAGCGGGAGACTCCGAGCAGTACTTC.

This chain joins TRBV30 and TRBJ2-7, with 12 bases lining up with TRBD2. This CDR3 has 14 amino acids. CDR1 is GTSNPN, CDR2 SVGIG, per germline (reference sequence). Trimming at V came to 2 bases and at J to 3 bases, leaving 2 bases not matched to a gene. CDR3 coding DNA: TGTGCCTGGAGTTGGACTAGCGGGGACTACGAGCAGTACTTC. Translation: CAWSWTSGDYEQYF.

The CDR3 loop reads CASSYGAGNQPQHF. The CDR3 DNA sequence: TGTGCCAGCAGCTACGGGGCCGGCAATCAGCCCCAGCATTTT. The chain is built from TRBV7-9 and TRBJ1-5, with D perhaps matching TRBD1 (5 bases). Germline-derived CDR1 and CDR2 are SEHNR and FQNEAQ (reference sequence). The CDR3 length is 14 residues. Trimming left V 4 bases short and J 2 bases short, with 9 bases between.

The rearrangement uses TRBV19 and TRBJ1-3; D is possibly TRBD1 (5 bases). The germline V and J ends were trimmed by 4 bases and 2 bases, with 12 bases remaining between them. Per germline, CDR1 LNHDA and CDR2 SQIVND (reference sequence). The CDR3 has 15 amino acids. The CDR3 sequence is CASSRETAPGNTIYF. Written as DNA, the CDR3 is TGTGCCAGTAGTAGGGAGACAGCGCCTGGAAACACCATATATTTT.